This is a list of T cell receptor beta chains from one sample in a study of Ad26.COV2.S vaccination and SARS-CoV-2 variants. Some clones are missing from TCRdb's copy, which holds only in-frame ones; the method was immunoSEQ multiplex PCR. Of about 370,000 clones in the sample, 89% were seen once. The sequencing here drew on peripheral blood, taken in a trial of Ad26.COV2.S vaccine versus placebo. Source of these receptors: a person aged 18-60 years who received the Ad26.COV2.S COVID-19 vaccine or a placebo. Both conserved end residues are part of each CDR3. A D gene is named only where the DNA matches it firmly. Size tells how often a clone was seen (once, few, many) or the class of an expanded clone, and some rows leave it out.

V gene: TRBV4-1
CDR3 length: 12
J gene: TRBJ2-2
D gene: NA
clone size: once
CDR3 protein: CASSRSTGELFF
CDR3 DNA: TGCGCCAGCAGCCGATCCACCGGGGAGCTGTTTTTT

V gene: TRBV21-1
CDR3 length: 19
J gene: TRBJ1-1
D gene: NA
clone size: NA
CDR3 protein: CASSKLGNRSGGWNTEAFF
CDR3 DNA: TGTGCCAGCAGCAAACTCGGGAACCGATCGGGGGGCTGGAACACTGAAGCTTTCTTT

V gene: TRBV9
CDR3 length: 13
J gene: TRBJ2-3
D gene: NA
clone size: NA
CDR3 protein: CASSVEGTDTQYF
CDR3 DNA: TGTGCCAGCAGCGTAGAGGGCACAGATACGCAGTATTTT

V gene: TRBV7-9
CDR3 length: 14
J gene: TRBJ2-2
D gene: NA
clone size: NA
CDR3 protein: CASSRTSFTGELFF
CDR3 DNA: TGTGCCAGCAGCCGAACTAGTTTCACCGGGGAGCTGTTTTTT

V gene: TRBV5-1
CDR3 length: 15
J gene: TRBJ2-5
D gene: NA
clone size: NA
CDR3 protein: CASSDDGQYQETQYF
CDR3 DNA: TGCGCCAGCAGCGATGACGGACAGTATCAAGAGACCCAGTACTTC

V gene: TRBV18
CDR3 length: 17
J gene: TRBJ1-2
D gene: NA
clone size: NA
CDR3 protein: CASSPGLRRVGPYGYTF
CDR3 DNA: TGTGCCAGCTCTCCGGGACTCAGAAGGGTCGGCCCCTATGGCTACACCTTC

V gene: TRBV4-1
CDR3 length: 17
J gene: TRBJ2-1
D gene: TRBD2
clone size: NA
CDR3 protein: CASSPGTSVSSYNEQFF
CDR3 DNA: TGCGCCAGCAGCCCAGGGACTAGCGTCAGCTCCTACAATGAGCAGTTCTTC

V gene: TRBV7-2
CDR3 length: 17
J gene: TRBJ2-7
D gene: NA
clone size: NA
CDR3 protein: CASSVSARRGISYEQYF
CDR3 DNA: TGTGCCAGCAGCGTCAGCGCAAGACGGGGTATCAGCTACGAGCAGTACTTC

V gene: TRBV7-6
CDR3 length: 15
J gene: TRBJ1-4
D gene: TRBD1
clone size: once
CDR3 protein: CASSQGTATNEKLFF
CDR3 DNA: TGTGCCAGCAGCCAAGGGACAGCAACTAATGAAAAACTGTTTTTT

V gene: TRBV7-9
CDR3 length: 12
J gene: TRBJ2-7
D gene: NA
clone size: NA
CDR3 protein: CASSLSPIEQYF
CDR3 DNA: TGTGCCAGCAGCTTATCTCCCATCGAGCAGTACTTC

V gene: TRBV24-1
CDR3 length: 12
J gene: TRBJ2-5
D gene: TRBD2
clone size: once
CDR3 protein: CATAGGQETQYF
CDR3 DNA: TGTGCCACCGCGGGGGGCCAAGAGACCCAGTACTTC

V gene: TRBV5-6
CDR3 length: 14
J gene: TRBJ2-7
D gene: TRBD2
clone size: few
CDR3 protein: CASSFAGVSYEQYF
CDR3 DNA: TGTGCCAGCAGCTTTGCGGGAGTTTCCTACGAGCAGTACTTC

V gene: TRBV28
CDR3 length: 14
J gene: TRBJ1-2
D gene: NA
clone size: NA
CDR3 protein: CASSLSGVSAGHTF
CDR3 DNA: TGTGCCAGCAGTTTATCAGGGGTCTCCGCTGGCCACACCTTC

V gene: TRBV24-1
CDR3 length: 13
J gene: TRBJ1-5
D gene: NA
clone size: once
CDR3 protein: CATRGDSNQPQHF
CDR3 DNA: TGTGCCACCAGGGGAGATAGCAATCAGCCCCAGCATTTT

V gene: TRBV5-4
CDR3 length: 15
J gene: TRBJ1-2
D gene: TRBD1
clone size: NA
CDR3 protein: CASSDYRGANYGYTF
CDR3 DNA: TGTGCCAGCAGCGATTACAGGGGGGCTAACTATGGCTACACCTTC

V gene: TRBV12-3/TRBV12-4
CDR3 length: 13
J gene: TRBJ2-7
D gene: NA
clone size: NA
CDR3 protein: CASSLVGTYEQYF
CDR3 DNA: TGTGCCAGCAGTTTAGTCGGGACCTACGAGCAGTACTTC

V gene: TRBV6-6
CDR3 length: 16
J gene: TRBJ1-6
D gene: TRBD1
clone size: NA
CDR3 protein: CASSYKTGTGGSPLHF
CDR3 DNA: TGTGCCAGCAGTTACAAAACAGGAACAGGGGGTTCACCCCTCCACTTT

V gene: TRBV5-1
CDR3 length: 15
J gene: TRBJ1-6
D gene: NA
clone size: NA
CDR3 protein: CASSLDEGNNSPLHF
CDR3 DNA: TGCGCCAGCAGCTTGGATGAGGGCAATAATTCACCCCTCCACTTT

V gene: TRBV9
CDR3 length: 15
J gene: TRBJ2-3
D gene: TRBD2
clone size: NA
CDR3 protein: CASSVGGSPSDTQYF
CDR3 DNA: TGTGCCAGCAGCGTGGGCGGGAGTCCCTCAGATACGCAGTATTTT

V gene: TRBV5-1
CDR3 length: 16
J gene: TRBJ2-2
D gene: TRBD1
clone size: NA
CDR3 protein: CASSLGGTASTGELFF
CDR3 DNA: TGCGCCAGCAGCTTGGGGGGGACAGCCAGCACCGGGGAGCTGTTTTTT

V gene: TRBV10-2
CDR3 length: 11
J gene: TRBJ2-7
D gene: NA
clone size: many
CDR3 protein: CASQGGREQYF
CDR3 DNA: TGCGCCAGTCAAGGGGGTCGGGAGCAGTACTTC

V gene: TRBV2
CDR3 length: 13
J gene: TRBJ2-1
D gene: NA
clone size: NA
CDR3 protein: CASSPHIGGEQFF
CDR3 DNA: TGTGCCAGCAGTCCCCATATCGGAGGTGAGCAGTTCTTC

V gene: TRBV9
CDR3 length: 14
J gene: TRBJ2-3
D gene: NA
clone size: few
CDR3 protein: CASSVLGNTDTQYF
CDR3 DNA: TGTGCCAGCAGCGTTCTCGGGAACACAGATACGCAGTATTTT

V gene: TRBV12-3/TRBV12-4
CDR3 length: 12
J gene: TRBJ1-1
D gene: NA
clone size: NA
CDR3 protein: CASRTRVTEAFF
CDR3 DNA: TGTGCCAGCAGGACCAGGGTCACTGAAGCTTTCTTT

V gene: TRBV3-1/TRBV3-2
CDR3 length: 14
J gene: TRBJ2-2
D gene: NA
clone size: NA
CDR3 protein: CASSQRGVPGELFF
CDR3 DNA: TGTGCCAGCAGCCAACGAGGGGTTCCCGGGGAGCTGTTTTTT

V gene: TRBV12-5
CDR3 length: 15
J gene: TRBJ2-5
D gene: TRBD2
clone size: NA
CDR3 protein: CASGYRAGEGETQYF
CDR3 DNA: TGTGCTAGTGGTTATAGAGCGGGAGAGGGAGAGACCCAGTACTTC

V gene: TRBV12-3/TRBV12-4
CDR3 length: 13
J gene: TRBJ1-5
D gene: NA
clone size: NA
CDR3 protein: CASSQQQGQPQHF
CDR3 DNA: TGTGCCAGCAGCCAACAGCAGGGGCAGCCCCAGCATTTT

V gene: TRBV11-2
CDR3 length: 16
J gene: TRBJ2-3
D gene: TRBD2
clone size: NA
CDR3 protein: CASSPGTSGISDTQYF
CDR3 DNA: TGTGCCAGCAGCCCTGGGACTAGCGGGATCTCAGATACGCAGTATTTT

V gene: TRBV6-1
CDR3 length: 15
J gene: TRBJ2-7
D gene: TRBD1
clone size: NA
CDR3 protein: CASSEGTGSAYEQYF
CDR3 DNA: TGTGCCAGCAGTGAAGGGACAGGGAGTGCCTACGAGCAGTACTTC

V gene: TRBV25-1
CDR3 length: 15
J gene: TRBJ2-7
D gene: NA
clone size: once
CDR3 protein: CASSEWTADGHEQYF
CDR3 DNA: TGTGCCAGCAGTGAATGGACAGCGGATGGCCACGAGCAGTACTTC

V gene: TRBV6-5
CDR3 length: 15
J gene: TRBJ1-1
D gene: NA
clone size: NA
CDR3 protein: CASRREGRMNTEAFF
CDR3 DNA: TGTGCCAGCAGGCGCGAGGGCAGAATGAACACTGAAGCTTTCTTT

V gene: TRBV11-1
CDR3 length: 14
J gene: TRBJ2-5
D gene: TRBD2
clone size: NA
CDR3 protein: CASSYQGLQETQYF
CDR3 DNA: TGTGCCAGCAGCTACCAGGGACTACAAGAGACCCAGTACTTC

V gene: TRBV4-2
CDR3 length: 16
J gene: TRBJ2-1
D gene: NA
clone size: once
CDR3 protein: CASSQALEGAEGLQFF
CDR3 DNA: TGTGCCAGCAGCCAAGCCCTGGAGGGGGCAGAGGGCCTTCAGTTCTTC

V gene: TRBV28
CDR3 length: 12
J gene: TRBJ1-1
D gene: NA
clone size: NA
CDR3 protein: CASRDVNTEAFF
CDR3 DNA: TGTGCCAGCAGGGACGTGAACACTGAAGCTTTCTTT

V gene: TRBV9
CDR3 length: 14
J gene: TRBJ1-1
D gene: NA
clone size: NA
CDR3 protein: CASSVEGGNTEAFF
CDR3 DNA: TGTGCCAGCAGCGTAGAGGGGGGGAACACTGAAGCTTTCTTT

V gene: TRBV10-2
CDR3 length: 14
J gene: TRBJ1-1
D gene: NA
clone size: NA
CDR3 protein: CASSDAPGGTEAFF
CDR3 DNA: TGCGCCAGCAGTGATGCGCCCGGGGGGACTGAAGCTTTCTTT

V gene: TRBV5-1
CDR3 length: 17
J gene: TRBJ2-1
D gene: NA
clone size: NA
CDR3 protein: CASSLRPALPVSNEQFF
CDR3 DNA: TGCGCCAGCAGCTTGCGACCCGCGCTTCCCGTCAGCAATGAGCAGTTCTTC

V gene: TRBV10-3
CDR3 length: 12
J gene: TRBJ2-1
D gene: NA
clone size: NA
CDR3 protein: CATGAPWGEQFF
CDR3 DNA: TGTGCCACGGGAGCGCCCTGGGGTGAGCAGTTCTTC

V gene: TRBV11-3
CDR3 length: 15
J gene: TRBJ2-2
D gene: TRBD1
clone size: once
CDR3 protein: CASSPGQGEAGELFF
CDR3 DNA: TGTGCCAGCAGCCCCGGACAGGGGGAAGCCGGGGAGCTGTTTTTT

V gene: TRBV5-1
CDR3 length: 14
J gene: TRBJ1-1
D gene: NA
clone size: once
CDR3 protein: CASSRGLQDTEAFF
CDR3 DNA: TGCGCCAGCAGCCGGGGACTTCAAGACACTGAAGCTTTCTTT